The sequence of this T cell receptor (beta chain) was determined in a study of PD-L1 blockade in urothelial cancer (dated by TCRdb to 2016 to 2017). Some background on the complete study: Therapy was started around 2014 for all patients, and atezolizumab 1,200 mg was administered intravenously every 3 weeks. Roughly 9 patients reached durable clinical benefit, while 15 to 20 patients did not. Approximately 30 patients had pretreatment blood TCR-seq, around 25 had at least one posttreatment blood collection, and around 25 had tumor TCR-seq. An ECOG performance status of 0 or 1 was recorded for the patients, and 0 to 3 prior chemotherapy regimens had been received by the patients. Blood samples gave median yields of 141,255 T cells and 82,636 unique TCRs, along with a median clonality of 0.080. In the same patients, pretreatment tumors underwent whole exome sequencing and RNA sequencing in addition to TCR sequencing. Durable clinical benefit was defined as a progression-free survival longer than 6 months, and TCR features were additionally tested against progression-free survival and overall survival. About nine tenths of the roughly 29 patients were males with bladder-origin urothelial cancer, and about 60% of the 29 reported a prior smoking history. Pretreatment tumor samples, along with matched peripheral blood collected serially before and after atezolizumab treatment, underwent TCR sequencing. Blood samples were analyzed at 3 weeks after treatment start (second dose) and at 6 weeks after treatment start. The study, an exploratory multi-omic analysis, examined somatic, immune and clinical correlates of response to PD-L1 blockade with atezolizumab in urothelial cancer. On the study overall, not on this receptor specifically: Because the sample size was small (n ≈ 30) and many of the analyses were exploratory, the results are meant to be hypothesis-generating. At 3 weeks after the start of treatment, tumor-associated TCR clones in peripheral blood had expanded more in patients with durable benefit (n ≈ 20, p = 0.022). Improved progression-free and overall survival was associated with having pretreatment peripheral blood TCR clonality below the median.

Each PCR received spiked-in synthetic TCR analog templates so that absolute template abundance could be estimated from read counts. TCRbeta CDR3 regions were amplified from genomic DNA with bias-controlled V and J gene primers using the immunoSEQ assay. Sequencing of rearranged TCRbeta segments was done at approximately 20X coverage. As for the authors' bioinformatics: Clustering was used to correct sequencing errors, and CDR3s were annotated against IMGT so that V, D and J genes could be assigned. Downstream analyses used only productive TCRbeta rearrangements and left out out-of-frame or stop-codon sequences. Clonality was calculated as one minus the Shannon entropy normalized by the log of the number of unique productive sequences. Fisher's exact test with Benjamini-Hochberg correction, using a cutoff of adjusted p below 0.01, was how clones that differed between time points or between blood and tumor were identified. Drawn from immuneACCESS, this table holds only the in-frame rearrangements with V and J called that TCRdb kept. Clones are partly lost; checked studies trace under half to an unresolved V gene and leave the rest unexplained. V, J and clone size are taken as reported in that table, and D and trimming were inferred from the DNA itself. For this sample the table gives under 90,000 clones, of which 85% to 95% were detected only once. Clones ranked in the top ten supply 9.4% of the sample.

The germline V gene yields MDHEN for CDR1 and SYDVKM for CDR2. Deletion took 6 bases off V and 3 bases off J, with a span of 9 bases between the germline ends. There are 12 amino acids in the CDR3, from cysteine to phenylalanine inclusive. The kept DNA is CDR3 alone, 36 bases in frame from the first base. As for this clone: Its antigen is not yet known. One base away there is no much larger clone; base qualities are not given.

A cohort of approximately 30 patients with locally advanced or metastatic urothelial carcinoma, treated at Memorial Sloan Kettering on a trial protocol, was included. Peripheral blood mononuclear cells were collected pretreatment and during treatment, with between 1 and 8 total time points obtained per patient. The Qiagen DNeasy Blood extraction kit was used to purify genomic DNA from total PBMCs and from tumor samples. Collected pretreatment and during treatment, PBMCs were isolated and stored as previously described. The chain is encoded by TRBV28 joined to TRBJ2-7; TRBD1 might be the D gene, on 6 matching bases. The receptor comes from a man in his fifties or sixties with urothelial cancer. The sequencing used PBMCs, collected around atezolizumab (anti-PD-L1) treatment. The CDR3 protein: CASRQQGYEQYF. The nucleotide sequence reads as follows: TGTGCCAGCAGACAACAGGGCTACGAGCAGTACTTC.